These 30 T cell receptor beta chains were sequenced from one sample in a study of cytomegalovirus exposure and HLA in healthy donors. The PCR ran on 60 Vbeta and 13 Jbeta primers. Using immunoSEQ multiplex PCR, the repertoire was profiled, and TCRdb retains in-frame clones only, with some absent. The data hold around 150,000 clones, with about four fifths observed a single time. Material: PBMCs. These receptors were obtained from a man between 25 and 39 years old in good health and CMV-seronegative.

The rearrangement uses TRBV7-3 and TRBJ2-1; D possibly corresponds to TRBD2 (5 bases). Germline loops: CDR1 SGHTA, CDR2 FQGTGA. The CDR3 loop spans 13 amino acids. Trimming shortened V by 5 bases and J by 2 bases, and 7 bases separated the two germline ends. The CDR3 DNA sequence: TGTGCCAGCAGCCCGGAGGCCTACAATGAGCAGTTCTTC. It specifies CASSPEAYNEQFF.

The rearrangement links TRBV18 to TRBJ2-2; 8 bases line up with TRBD1. V shed 3 bases, J shed 3 bases, and the junction held 3 bases outside the gene matches. Germline lookup yields CDR1 KGHSH and CDR2 LQKENI. CDR3 length equals 15 residues. CDR3 sequence (DNA): TGTGCCAGCTCACCCAGGGGGCCGGACACCGGGGAGCTGTTTTTT. Protein product: CASSPRGPDTGELFF.

The chain couples TRBV5-1 to TRBJ2-1, with TRBD1 identical over 11 bases. Germline assignment: CDR1 SGHRS and CDR2 YFSETQ. This CDR3 spans 20 amino acids. J was trimmed by 3 bases and V by 0 bases; bases with no gene match: 14. The CDR3 DNA reads TGCGCCAGCAGCTTGGGACGTTCGGGAGGACAGGGGGCACACTACAATGAGCAGTTCTTC. Amino acids: CASSLGRSGGQGAHYNEQFF.

This clone was found a few times. The chain combines TRBV28 with TRBJ2-7, with D perhaps TRBD2 (7 bases). Deletions cut 5 bases from V and 3 bases from J, with 11 bases between. Germline-derived CDR1 and CDR2 are MDHEN and SYDVKM. This CDR3 spans 13 amino acids. The CDR3 sequence is CASSPGGYYEQYF. The DNA for the CDR3 is TGTGCCAGCAGTCCGGGGGGCTACTACGAGCAGTACTTC.

CDR3 sequence: CASRKQGQGTEAFF. For the CDR3, the DNA is TGTGCCAGCAGGAAACAGGGCCAAGGGACTGAAGCTTTCTTT. V and J are TRBV6-1 and TRBJ1-1; TRBD1 is a possible D gene (6 bases). This CDR3 is built from 14 residues. The germline V and J ends were trimmed by 6 bases and 5 bases, with 16 bases remaining between them. CDR1 and CDR2 from the germline V gene are MNHNS and SASEGT.

The V gene is TRBV7-3, the J gene TRBJ2-2; 8 bases line up with TRBD1. Germline trimming cut 6 bases from V and 6 bases from J; bases unmatched to any gene: 6. The CDR3 totals 14 residues. Germline V gene sequence: CDR1 SGHTA, CDR2 FQGTGA. CDR3 in DNA: TGTGCCAGCAGTTCCTCACAGGGGGCCGGGGAGCTGTTTTTT. Translation gives CASSSSQGAGELFF.

This sequence joins TRBV27 and TRBJ2-1; 7 bases line up with TRBD1. Per the germline V gene, CDR1 is MNHEY and CDR2 is SMNVEV (reference sequence). The CDR3 runs to 15 residues. The junction had 9 bases not matched to a gene; V was cut back by 6 bases and J by 4 bases. The CDR3 spells CASSAGTGAYNEQFF. The DNA of the CDR3 is TGTGCCAGCAGCGCCGGAACAGGGGCGTACAATGAGCAGTTCTTC.

This sequence joins TRBV7-9 and TRBJ1-4; TRBD1 might be the D (6 bases). From germline, CDR1 is SEHNR and CDR2 FQNEAQ (reference sequence). CDR3 length: 15 amino acids. The ends were cut back, 5 bases at V and 0 bases at J, with 10 bases in the middle. CDR3 protein: CASSHRAATNEKLFF. In nucleotides, the CDR3 is TGTGCCAGCAGCCACAGGGCAGCAACTAATGAAAAACTGTTTTTT.

The V gene is TRBV27, the J gene TRBJ2-7, with 7 bases lining up with TRBD2. V gave up 3 bases and J gave up 6 bases; unmatched junction bases: 5. This CDR3 region has 13 residues. Germline CDR1 reads MNHEY; CDR2 reads SMNVEV (reference sequence). CDR3 amino acids: CASSFGGGSEQYF. In nucleotides, the CDR3 is TGTGCCAGCAGTTTTGGGGGGGGGAGCGAGCAGTACTTC.

The J gene is TRBJ1-5, the V gene TRBV30; D is possibly TRBD1 (6 bases). Germline CDR1 is GTSNPN and CDR2 is SVGIG (reference sequence). V gave up 4 bases and J gave up 4 bases, with 8 bases separating them. This CDR3 spans 12 amino acids. CDR3 loop: CAWNRENQPQHF. The CDR3 nucleotides are TGTGCCTGGAACAGGGAAAATCAGCCCCAGCATTTT.

Worth noting for this clone: This sample includes further DNA sequences coding for the same CDR3. The rearrangement links TRBV11-2 to TRBJ2-7; 9 nucleotides match TRBD1. The germline V gene encodes CDR1 SGHAT and CDR2 FQNNGV. The length of the CDR3 is 14 residues. Germline trimming cut 5 bases from V and 0 bases from J; bases unmatched to any gene: 2. The CDR3 nucleotides are TGTGCCAGCAGCCCGGGACAGGGCTCCTACGAGCAGTACTTC. Translation gives CASSPGQGSYEQYF. The entire variable domain, with the rest obtained from reference TRBV11-2 and TRBJ2-7, is as follows: EAGVAQSPRYKIIEKRQSVAFWCNPISGHATLYWYQQILGQGPKLLIQFQNNGVVDDSQLPKDRFSAERLKGVDSTLKIQPAKLEDSAVYLCASSPGQGSYEQYFGPGTRLTVT.

The chain recombines TRBV28 with TRBJ1-3; possibly TRBD1 for D (5 bases). V was shortened by 7 bases and J by 2 bases, with 15 bases between the two germline ends. The CDR3 has 15 amino acids. CDR1 is MDHEN and CDR2 is SYDVKM in the germline V gene. CDR3 in DNA: TGTGCCAGCACCCGGGCGGGGGGGGCTGGAAACACCATATATTTT. Protein product: CASTRAGGAGNTIYF.

This clone was seen just once. V usage is TRBV28 and J usage is TRBJ2-2; 9 bases agree with TRBD2. J was trimmed by 5 bases and V by 6 bases; bases with no gene match: 7. Germline loops: CDR1 MDHEN, CDR2 SYDVKM. There are 15 residues in the CDR3. CDR3 region: CASSPSGVITGELFF. As DNA, the CDR3 is TGTGCCAGCAGCCCTAGCGGGGTTATTACCGGGGAGCTGTTTTTT.

The rearrangement links TRBV7-3 to TRBJ2-2; 13 bases are shared with TRBD2. The trim removed 4 bases at V and 4 bases at J, leaving 3 bases unmatched. This CDR3 has 16 residues. Germline V gene lookup returns CDR1 SGHTA and CDR2 FQGTGA. The DNA for the CDR3 is TGTGCCAGCAGCTGGACTAGCGGGAGCGTCACCGGGGAGCTGTTTTTT. This translates into CASSWTSGSVTGELFF.

The DNA of the CDR3 is TGTGCCAGCACCCTAGGACAGGGACGATTTGGCTACACCTTC. This encodes CASTLGQGRFGYTF. The chain uses TRBV6-5 and TRBJ1-2; 8 bases align to TRBD1. Germline-derived CDR1 and CDR2 are MNHEY and SVGAGI. V lost 7 bases and J lost 7; bases outside the gene matches: 11. The CDR3 is 14 residues long.

The gene calls are TRBV5-5 and TRBJ1-6; a possible D gene is TRBD1 (6 bases). In germline, CDR1 is SGHKS, CDR2 YYEKEE (reference sequence). The V end lost 2 bases, the J end lost 2 bases, and 11 bases lay between the germline ends. This CDR3 contains 16 residues. CDR3 sequence: CASSFLQGPYNSPLHF. DNA of the CDR3: TGTGCCAGCAGCTTTCTACAGGGACCCTATAATTCACCCCTCCACTTT.

Regarding this clone: At one end, the junction sequence differs from germline, possibly due to a read error. Other nucleotide sequences in the sample specify the same CDR3. V and J are TRBV30 and TRBJ2-7, with a weak D call TRBD2 (5 bases). The CDR3 spans 16 residues. Germline assignment: CDR1 GTSNPN and CDR2 SVGIG (reference sequence). The CDR3 region has the DNA TGTGCATGGAGTGTACGGGGATCCAGTTCCTACTACGAGCAGTACTTC. Its translation is CAWSVRGSSSYYEQYF.

V and J are TRBV4-1 and TRBJ2-4; D unresolved. With 1 base removed from V and 7 bases from J, the gap between germline ends came to 11 bases. The CDR3 contains 14 residues. Germline CDR1 reads MGHRA; CDR2 reads YSYEKL. CDR3: CASSQVITVNIQYF. CDR3 in DNA: TGCGCCAGCAGCCAAGTGATCACAGTTAACATTCAGTACTTC.

This chain connects TRBV10-3 to TRBJ2-1; 13 bases agree with TRBD2. The CDR3 has 19 residues. Germline V gene data show CDR1 as ENHRY and CDR2 as SYGVKD. Trimming removed 2 bases from V and 5 bases from J; junction bases left unmatched: 12. The CDR3 DNA is TGTGCCATCAGTGAGCCCAATCACCCGACTAGCGGGGGGAACAATGAGCAGTTCTTC. It codes for CAISEPNHPTSGGNNEQFF.

The chain is built from TRBV30 and TRBJ2-1, with 7 bases identical to TRBD1. This CDR3 is built from 14 residues. The J segment lost 6 bases and the V segment lost 4 bases, leaving 9 bases of the junction unmatched. CDR1 GTSNPN and CDR2 SVGIG come from the germline V gene (reference sequence). The CDR3 is CAWTVGGQFNEQFF. In nucleotides, the CDR3 is TGTGCCTGGACCGTAGGGGGCCAATTCAATGAGCAGTTCTTC.

The chain carries TRBV27 and TRBJ1-3; D is ambiguous. The V end lost 5 bases, the J end lost 0 bases, and 11 bases lay between the germline ends. Per the germline V gene, CDR1 is MNHEY and CDR2 is SMNVEV (reference sequence). This CDR3 region has 15 residues. CDR3 loop: CASSKRRASGNTIYF. Written as DNA, the CDR3 is TGTGCCAGCAGTAAACGGAGAGCCTCTGGAAACACCATATATTTT.

The rearrangement uses TRBV20-1 and TRBJ2-7; no clear D gene. V lost 3 bases and J 2 bases, leaving 5 bases between the germline ends. The CDR3 extends over 11 amino acids. Germline V gene lookup returns CDR1 DFQATT and CDR2 SNEGSKA (reference sequence). In DNA form, the CDR3 reads TGCAGTGCTAGGGCCCCCTACGAGCAGTACTTC. It is translated as CSARAPYEQYF.

This clone is a singleton in its sample. V and J are TRBV4-1 and TRBJ1-1; D is unresolved. Germline lookup yields CDR1 MGHRA and CDR2 YSYEKL. V lost 5 bases and J 0 bases, leaving 10 bases between the germline ends. The CDR3 covers 14 residues. CDR3 loop: CASSSFRLNTEAFF. The CDR3 DNA reads TGCGCCAGCAGCTCGTTCCGGTTGAACACTGAAGCTTTCTTT.

This clone was counted only a few times. This chain links TRBV5-6 with TRBJ1-1; D gene ambiguous. V lost 4 bases, J lost 3 bases, and 13 bases lay in between. The CDR3 length is 14 residues. Germline V lookup: CDR1 SGHDT, CDR2 YYEEEE. Here the CDR3 reads CASSQELADTEAFF. CDR3 DNA sequence: TGTGCCAGCAGCCAAGAACTCGCGGACACTGAAGCTTTCTTT.

This chain connects TRBV5-5 to TRBJ1-2; 8 nucleotides align to TRBD1. Per germline, CDR1 SGHKS and CDR2 YYEKEE (reference sequence). The CDR3 loop spans 20 amino acids. V dropped 6 bases and J dropped 3; count of bases not matched to a gene: 25. The CDR3 is CASKRAAFKSGGQGDYGYTF. The CDR3, as DNA: TGTGCCAGCAAGAGAGCAGCGTTCAAAAGTGGAGGACAGGGCGACTATGGCTACACCTTC.

The chain carries TRBV19 and TRBJ1-2; D not certain. Looked up from germline, CDR1 is LNHDA and CDR2 is SQIVND (reference sequence). The ends were cut back, 1 base at V and 7 bases at J, with 7 bases in the middle. The CDR3 covers 12 residues. The CDR3 here is CASSIAQVGYTF. The CDR3 region has the DNA TGTGCCAGTAGTATAGCGCAGGTTGGCTACACCTTC. Looking up the rest from reference TRBV19 and TRBJ1-2 gives the full variable domain: DGGITQSPKYLFRKEGQNVTLSCEQNLNHDAMYWYRQDPGQGLRLIYYSQIVNDFQKGDIAEGYSVSREKKESFPLTVTSAQKNPTAFYLCASSIAQVGYTFGSGTRLTVV.

The chain recombines TRBV28 with TRBJ1-1, with 8 nucleotides matching TRBD1. With V trimmed by 1 base and J by 3 bases, 1 base remained unmatched. The CDR3 consists of 14 residues. Germline values: CDR1 MDHEN, CDR2 SYDVKM. Here the CDR3 DNA reads TGTGCCAGCAGTTTATACAGGGGGTACACTGAAGCTTTCTTT. This codes for CASSLYRGYTEAFF. The full variable domain, completed using reference TRBV28 and TRBJ1-1, is DVKVTQSSRYLVKRTGEKVFLECVQDMDHENMFWYRQDPGLGLRLIYFSYDVKMKEKGDIPEGYSVSREKKERFSLILESASTNQTSMYLCASSLYRGYTEAFFGQGTRLTVV.

The chain recombines TRBV9 with TRBJ2-5; D might be TRBD2 (6 bases). The CDR3 consists of 16 residues. CDR1 SGDLS and CDR2 YYNGEE come from the germline V gene. Trimming pared 0 bases from V and 5 bases from J, leaving 17 bases between. The CDR3 spells CASSVELGLFGETQYF. Written as DNA, the CDR3 is TGTGCCAGCAGCGTAGAATTGGGACTCTTCGGGGAGACCCAGTACTTC.

This rearrangement joins TRBV6-6 to TRBJ2-7, with D perhaps TRBD1 (5 bases). CDR1 MNHNY and CDR2 SVGAGI come from the germline V gene (reference sequence). Trimming left V 0 bases short and J 3 bases short, with 9 bases between. There are 14 residues in the CDR3. This chain's CDR3 is CASSYSRQGYEQYF. In DNA, the CDR3 is TGTGCCAGCAGTTACTCGAGGCAGGGCTACGAGCAGTACTTC.

This rearrangement joins TRBV27 to TRBJ2-7, with TRBD2 matching 10 bases. Per the germline V gene, CDR1 is MNHEY and CDR2 is SMNVEV (reference sequence). This CDR3 is 15 amino acids long. V shed 5 bases and J 0 bases; nucleotides not matched to a gene: 4. The CDR3, as DNA: TGTGCCAGCAGTCACGGACTAGCGGCCTCCTACGAGCAGTACTTC. Amino acids: CASSHGLAASYEQYF.